This T cell receptor beta chain was sequenced for a study of OX40 agonist ivuxolimab in advanced cancers. CDR1 and CDR2 (germline): SGHRS, YFSETQ. The CDR3 runs 14 residues. The germline V and J ends were trimmed by 4 bases and 0 bases, with 8 bases remaining between them. Measured with immunoSEQ multiplex PCR; TCRdb has only the in-frame clones, and not every one. The repertoire holds under 95,000 clones, with around 83% as singletons. This sequence was found in an adult with an advanced solid tumor such as melanoma, head and neck, liver or kidney cancer. V and J are TRBV5-1 and TRBJ2-4; unclear D gene. Material: CD4+ or CD8+ T cells sorted from blood, obtained in a trial of the OX40 agonist ivuxolimab. CDR3 sequence reads: CASSPTSAKNIQYF. The CDR3 DNA reads as TGCGCCAGCAGCCCGACGTCAGCCAAAAACATTCAGTACTTC.